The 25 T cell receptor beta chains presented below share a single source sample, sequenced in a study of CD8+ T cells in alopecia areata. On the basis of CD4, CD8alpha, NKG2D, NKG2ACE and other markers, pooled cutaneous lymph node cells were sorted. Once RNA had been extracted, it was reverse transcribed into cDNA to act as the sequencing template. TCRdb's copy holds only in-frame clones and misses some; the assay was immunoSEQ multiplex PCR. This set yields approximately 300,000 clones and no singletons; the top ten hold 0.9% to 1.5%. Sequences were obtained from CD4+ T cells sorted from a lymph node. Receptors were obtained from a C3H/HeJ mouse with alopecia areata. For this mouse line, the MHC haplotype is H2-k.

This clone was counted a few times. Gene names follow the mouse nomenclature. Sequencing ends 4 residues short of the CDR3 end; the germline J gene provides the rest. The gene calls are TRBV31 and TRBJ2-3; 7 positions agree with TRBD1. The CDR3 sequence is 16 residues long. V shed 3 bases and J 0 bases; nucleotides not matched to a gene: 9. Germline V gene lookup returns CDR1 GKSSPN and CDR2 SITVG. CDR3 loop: CAWSPLGQTSAETLYF. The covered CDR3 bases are TGTGCCTGGAGCCCATTGGGACAGACTAGTGCAGAA.

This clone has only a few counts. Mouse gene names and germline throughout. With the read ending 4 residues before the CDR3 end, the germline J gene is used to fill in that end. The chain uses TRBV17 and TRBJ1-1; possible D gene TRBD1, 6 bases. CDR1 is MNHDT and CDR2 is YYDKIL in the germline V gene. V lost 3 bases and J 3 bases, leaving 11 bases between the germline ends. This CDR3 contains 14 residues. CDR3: CASSSLGADTEVFF. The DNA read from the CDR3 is TGTGCTAGCAGTAGTCTGGGGGCGGACACA.

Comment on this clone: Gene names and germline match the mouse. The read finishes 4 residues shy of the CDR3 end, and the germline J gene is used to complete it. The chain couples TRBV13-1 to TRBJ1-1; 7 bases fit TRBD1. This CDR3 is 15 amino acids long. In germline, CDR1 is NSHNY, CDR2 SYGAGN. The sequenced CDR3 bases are TGTGCCAGCAGTGAGAACCTACAACAGGGGAGA. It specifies CASSENLQQGR. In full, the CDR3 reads CASSENLQQGREVFF.

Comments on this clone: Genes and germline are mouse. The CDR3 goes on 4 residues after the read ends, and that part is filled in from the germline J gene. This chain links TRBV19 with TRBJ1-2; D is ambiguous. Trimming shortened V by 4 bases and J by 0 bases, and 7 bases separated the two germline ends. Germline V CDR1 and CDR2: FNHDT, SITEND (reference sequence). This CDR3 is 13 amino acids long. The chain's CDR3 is CASSPHANSDYTF. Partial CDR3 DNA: TGTGCCAGCAGTCCACACGCAAACTCC.

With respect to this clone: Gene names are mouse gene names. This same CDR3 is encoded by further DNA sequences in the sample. CDR3 DNA, as far as it was read: TGTGCCTGGAGTCTTCTCGAAGAC. This sequence encodes CAWSLLED. The whole CDR3 region reads CAWSLLEDTQYF. The V call is TRBV31, the J call TRBJ2-5; D not certain. The read terminates 4 residues before the CDR3 end, so the remaining end is supplied by the germline J gene. The CDR3 covers 12 residues. The germline V gene encodes CDR1 GKSSPN and CDR2 SITVG. The full variable domain, in which reference TRBV31 and TRBJ2-5 provide the parts outside the CDR3, is AQTIHQWPVAEIKAVGSPLSLGCTIKGKSSPNLYWYWQATGGTLQQLFYSITVGQVESVVQLNLSASRPKDDQFILSTEKLLLSHSGFYLCAWSLLEDTQYFGPGTRLLVL.

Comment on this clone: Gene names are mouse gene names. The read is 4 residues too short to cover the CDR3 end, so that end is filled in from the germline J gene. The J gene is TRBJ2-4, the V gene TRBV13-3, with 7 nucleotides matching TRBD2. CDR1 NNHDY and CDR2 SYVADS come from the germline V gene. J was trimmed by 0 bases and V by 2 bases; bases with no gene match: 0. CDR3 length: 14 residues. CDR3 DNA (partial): TGTGCCAGCAGTGAACTGGGGAGTCAAAAC. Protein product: CASSELGSQN. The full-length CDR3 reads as CASSELGSQNTLYF.

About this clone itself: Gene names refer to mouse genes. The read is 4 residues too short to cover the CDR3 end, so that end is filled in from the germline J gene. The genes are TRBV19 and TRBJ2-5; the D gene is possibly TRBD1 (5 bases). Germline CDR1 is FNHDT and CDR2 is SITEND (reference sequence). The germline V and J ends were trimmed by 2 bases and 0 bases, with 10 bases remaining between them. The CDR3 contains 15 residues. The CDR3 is CASSMRTTNQDTQYF. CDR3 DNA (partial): TGTGCCAGCAGTATGAGGACAACAAACCAAGAC.

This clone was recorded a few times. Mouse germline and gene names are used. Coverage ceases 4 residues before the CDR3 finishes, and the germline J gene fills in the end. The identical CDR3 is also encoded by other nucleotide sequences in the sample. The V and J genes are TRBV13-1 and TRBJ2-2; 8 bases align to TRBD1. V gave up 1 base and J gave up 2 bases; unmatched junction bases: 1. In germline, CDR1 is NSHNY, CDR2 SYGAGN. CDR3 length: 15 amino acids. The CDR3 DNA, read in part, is TGTGCCAGCAGTGATAGACAGGGGAACACCGGG. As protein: CASSDRQGNTG. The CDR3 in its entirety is CASSDRQGNTGQLYF.

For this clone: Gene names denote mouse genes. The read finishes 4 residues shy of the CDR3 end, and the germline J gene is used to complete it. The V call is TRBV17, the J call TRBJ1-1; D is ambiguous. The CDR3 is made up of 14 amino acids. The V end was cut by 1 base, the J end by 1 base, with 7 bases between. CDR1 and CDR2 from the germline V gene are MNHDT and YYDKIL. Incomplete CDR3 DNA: TGTGCTAGCAGTAGAGTGGGGAGAAACACA. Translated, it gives CASSRVGRNT. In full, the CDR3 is CASSRVGRNTEVFF.

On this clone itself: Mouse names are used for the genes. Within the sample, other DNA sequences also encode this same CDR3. The sequenced part of the CDR3 DNA is TGTGCCTGGAGTCCGACACCAAACTCC. It codes for CAWSPTPNS. In full, the CDR3 reads CAWSPTPNSDYTF. The rearrangement links TRBV31 to TRBJ1-2; no definite D call. The CDR3 end lies 4 residues beyond the end of the read and is filled in from the germline J gene. The germline V gene encodes CDR1 GKSSPN and CDR2 SITVG. The CDR3 spans 13 residues. The V gene lost 1 base and the J gene lost 0 bases, with 6 bases spanning the gap.

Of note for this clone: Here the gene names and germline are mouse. The CDR3 loop is CASSIDRGANSDYTF. Partial CDR3 DNA: TGTGCCAGCAGTATCGACAGGGGTGCAAACTCC. The rearrangement links TRBV13-1 to TRBJ1-2; 8 nucleotides align to TRBD1. From the germline J gene comes the end of the CDR3, since the read stops 4 residues before it. The CDR3 contains 15 residues. The germline V gene encodes CDR1 NSHNY and CDR2 SYGAGN. V was pared by 4 bases and J by 0 bases, with 5 bases of the junction left unmatched.

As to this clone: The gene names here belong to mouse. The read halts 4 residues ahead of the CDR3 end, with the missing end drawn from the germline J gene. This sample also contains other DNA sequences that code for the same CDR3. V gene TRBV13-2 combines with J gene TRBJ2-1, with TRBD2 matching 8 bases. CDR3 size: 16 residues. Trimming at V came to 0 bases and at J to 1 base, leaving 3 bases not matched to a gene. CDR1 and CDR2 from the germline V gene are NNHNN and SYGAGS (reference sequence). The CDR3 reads CASGDAWGGNYAEQFF. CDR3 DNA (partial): TGTGCCAGCGGTGATGCGTGGGGGGGGAACTATGCT.

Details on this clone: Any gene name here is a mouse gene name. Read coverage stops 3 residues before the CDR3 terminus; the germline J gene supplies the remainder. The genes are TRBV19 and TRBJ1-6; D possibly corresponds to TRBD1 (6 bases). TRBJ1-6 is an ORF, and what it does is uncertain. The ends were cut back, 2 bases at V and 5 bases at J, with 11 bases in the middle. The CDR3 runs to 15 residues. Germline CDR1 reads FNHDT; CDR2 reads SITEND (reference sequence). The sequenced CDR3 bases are TGTGCCAGCAGTATTTGGCAGGGGAATAATTCGCCC. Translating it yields CASSIWQGNNSP. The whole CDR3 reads CASSIWQGNNSPLYF.

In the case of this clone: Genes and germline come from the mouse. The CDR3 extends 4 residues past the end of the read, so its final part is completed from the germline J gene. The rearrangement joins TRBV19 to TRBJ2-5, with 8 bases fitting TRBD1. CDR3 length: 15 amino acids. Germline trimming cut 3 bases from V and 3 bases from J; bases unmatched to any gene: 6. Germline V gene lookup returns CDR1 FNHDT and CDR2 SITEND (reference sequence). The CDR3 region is CASSNDRDRQDTQYF. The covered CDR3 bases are TGTGCCAGCAGTAATGACCGGGACAGGCAAGAC.

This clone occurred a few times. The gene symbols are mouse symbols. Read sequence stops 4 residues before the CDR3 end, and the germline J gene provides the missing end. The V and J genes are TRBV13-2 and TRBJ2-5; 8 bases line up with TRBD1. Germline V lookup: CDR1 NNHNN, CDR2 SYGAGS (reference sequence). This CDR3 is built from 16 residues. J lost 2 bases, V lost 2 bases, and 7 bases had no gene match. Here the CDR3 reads CASGEDRVESQDTQYF. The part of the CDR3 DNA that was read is TGTGCCAGCGGTGAGGACAGGGTAGAGTCCCAAGAC.

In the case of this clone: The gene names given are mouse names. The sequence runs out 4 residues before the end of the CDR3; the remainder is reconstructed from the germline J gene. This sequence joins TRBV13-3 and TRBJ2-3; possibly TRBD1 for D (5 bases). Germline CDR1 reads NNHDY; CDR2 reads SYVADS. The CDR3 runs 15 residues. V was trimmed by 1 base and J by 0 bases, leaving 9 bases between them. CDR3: CASSDSGPSAETLYF. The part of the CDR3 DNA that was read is TGTGCCAGCAGTGATTCAGGGCCTAGTGCAGAA.

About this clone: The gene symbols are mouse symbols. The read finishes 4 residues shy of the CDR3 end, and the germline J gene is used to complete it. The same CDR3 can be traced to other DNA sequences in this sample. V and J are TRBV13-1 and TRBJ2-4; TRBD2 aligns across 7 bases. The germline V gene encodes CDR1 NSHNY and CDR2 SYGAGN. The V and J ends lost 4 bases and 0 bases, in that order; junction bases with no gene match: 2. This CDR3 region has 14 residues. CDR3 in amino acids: CASSPGGSQNTLYF. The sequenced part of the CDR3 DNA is TGTGCCAGCAGTCCTGGGGGAAGTCAAAAC.

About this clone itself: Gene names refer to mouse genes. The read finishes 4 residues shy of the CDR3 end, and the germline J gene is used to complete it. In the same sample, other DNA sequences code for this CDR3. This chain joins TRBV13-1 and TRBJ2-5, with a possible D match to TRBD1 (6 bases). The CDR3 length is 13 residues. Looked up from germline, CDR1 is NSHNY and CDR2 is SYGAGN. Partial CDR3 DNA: TGTGCCAGCAGTGAACAGGGTGGGGAC. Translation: CASSEQGGD. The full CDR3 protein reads CASSEQGGDTQYF.

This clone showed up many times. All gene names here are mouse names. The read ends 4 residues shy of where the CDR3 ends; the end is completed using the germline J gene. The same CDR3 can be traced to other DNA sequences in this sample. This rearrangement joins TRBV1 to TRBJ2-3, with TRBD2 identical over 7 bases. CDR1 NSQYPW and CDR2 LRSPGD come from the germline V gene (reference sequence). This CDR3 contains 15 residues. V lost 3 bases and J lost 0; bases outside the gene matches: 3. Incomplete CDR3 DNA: TGCACCTGCAGTGCTGGGGGGTCTAGTGCAGAA. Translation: CTCSAGGSSAE. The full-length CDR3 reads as CTCSAGGSSAETLYF.

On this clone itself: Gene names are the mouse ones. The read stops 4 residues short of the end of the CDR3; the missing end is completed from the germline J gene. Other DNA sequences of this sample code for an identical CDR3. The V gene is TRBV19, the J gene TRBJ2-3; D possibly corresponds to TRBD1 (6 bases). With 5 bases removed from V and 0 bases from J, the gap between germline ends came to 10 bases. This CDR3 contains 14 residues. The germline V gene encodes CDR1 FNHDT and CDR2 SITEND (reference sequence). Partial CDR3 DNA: TGTGCCAGCAGCCCGGGACATAGTGCAGAA. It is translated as CASSPGHSAE. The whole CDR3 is CASSPGHSAETLYF.

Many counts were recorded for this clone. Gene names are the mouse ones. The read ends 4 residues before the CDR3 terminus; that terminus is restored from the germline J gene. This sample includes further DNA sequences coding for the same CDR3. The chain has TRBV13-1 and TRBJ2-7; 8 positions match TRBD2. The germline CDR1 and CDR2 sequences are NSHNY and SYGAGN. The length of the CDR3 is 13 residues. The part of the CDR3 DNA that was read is TGTGCCAGCAGTGATTCTGGGGGGTAT. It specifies CASSDSGGY. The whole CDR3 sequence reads CASSDSGGYEQYF.

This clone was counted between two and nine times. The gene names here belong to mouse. The sequenced part of the CDR3 DNA is TGTGCCAGCAGTATCTCAACTGGGGGGATCCAAGAC. It translates to CASSISTGGIQD. In full, the CDR3 reads CASSISTGGIQDTQYF. The rearrangement links TRBV19 to TRBJ2-5, with 9 bases lining up with TRBD2. The read comes to an end 4 residues before the CDR3 does, leaving the germline J gene to fill in the end. Germline lookup yields CDR1 FNHDT and CDR2 SITEND (reference sequence). The length of the CDR3 is 16 residues. V gave up 2 bases and J gave up 2 bases; unmatched junction bases: 6.

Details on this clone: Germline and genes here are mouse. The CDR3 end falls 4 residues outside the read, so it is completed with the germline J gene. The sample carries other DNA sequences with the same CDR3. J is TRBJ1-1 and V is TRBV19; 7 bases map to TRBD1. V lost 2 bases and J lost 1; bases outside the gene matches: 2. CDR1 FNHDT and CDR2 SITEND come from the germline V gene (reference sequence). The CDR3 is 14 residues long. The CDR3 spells CASSIPGGNTEVFF. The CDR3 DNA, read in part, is TGTGCCAGCAGTATCCCAGGGGGAAACACA.

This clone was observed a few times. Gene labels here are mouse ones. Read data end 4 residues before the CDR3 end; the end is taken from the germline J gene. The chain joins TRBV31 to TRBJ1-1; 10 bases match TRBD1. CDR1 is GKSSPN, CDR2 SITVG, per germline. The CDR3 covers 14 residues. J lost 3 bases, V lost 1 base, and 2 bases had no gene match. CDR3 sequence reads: CAWSPGQGYTEVFF. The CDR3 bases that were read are TGTGCCTGGAGTCCGGGACAGGGGTACACA.

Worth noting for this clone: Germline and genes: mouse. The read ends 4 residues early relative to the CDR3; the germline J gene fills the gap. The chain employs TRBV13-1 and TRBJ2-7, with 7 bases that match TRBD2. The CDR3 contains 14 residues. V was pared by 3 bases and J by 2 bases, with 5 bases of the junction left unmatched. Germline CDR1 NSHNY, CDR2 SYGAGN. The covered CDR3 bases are TGTGCCAGCAGTGGACGACTGGGCACCTAT. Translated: CASSGRLGTY. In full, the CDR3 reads CASSGRLGTYEQYF.